These 12 T cell receptor beta chains were sequenced from one sample in a study of regulatory T cells in long-lasting Graves disease. Construction of TCR beta libraries relied on iRepertoire HTBI primers and on Arm-PCR targeting CDR3 regions. Each CDR3 protein gets one entry after TCRdb re-called the multiplex PCR reads with MiXCR. The table includes hundreds of thousands of distinct CDR3 sequences, about 14% detected once. Time point meaning: newly diagnosed GD, antithyroid drugs for less than 3 months. Scientists built the TCR library using RNA that was extracted from PBMCs. These same records also appear under a second study, on T cells in Graves' hyperthyroidism and ophthalmopathy.

The material was peripheral blood mononuclear cells (PBMCs), obtained at new diagnosis, from a patient treated with antithyroid drugs. The source is a man aged 25 to 45 with Graves disease.

The genes are TRBV6-2 or TRBV6-3 and TRBJ2-1, with 9 nucleotides matching TRBD1. Trimming removed 7 bases from V and 6 bases from J; junction bases left unmatched: 10. The CDR3 consists of 15 residues. The germline V gene has CDR1 MNHEY and CDR2 SVGEGT. CDR3 DNA sequence: TGTGCCAGCACCCGGGGGCCGGGACAGGGCAATGAGCAGTTCTTC. It encodes CASTRGPGQGNEQFF.

As to this clonotype: A clone one base away is much larger, so this may be a read error. The V call is TRBV2, the J call TRBJ2-7, with D possibly matching TRBD2 (5 bases). CDR3 length: 13 amino acids. The germline V gene encodes CDR1 SNHLY and CDR2 FYNNEI. Trimming left V 3 bases short and J 2 bases short, with 8 bases between. CDR3 nucleotides: TGTGCCAGCAGTGAGGAGGCCGCCTACGAGCAGTACTTC. It translates to CASSEEAAYEQYF.

This clonotype was counted ten times or more. This chain uses TRBV2 with TRBJ1-3; 7 nucleotides align to TRBD1. With V trimmed by 5 bases and J by 2 bases, 6 bases remained unmatched. Germline CDR1 reads SNHLY; CDR2 reads FYNNEI. CDR3 length: 15 residues. The DNA of the CDR3 is TGTGCCAGCAGTACCGACGGGACAGCTGGAAACACCATATATTTT. Translation: CASSTDGTAGNTIYF. Looking up the rest from reference TRBV2 and TRBJ1-3 gives the full variable domain: EPEVTQTPSHQVTQMGQEVILRCVPISNHLYFYWYRQILGQKVEFLVSFYNNEISEKSEIFDDQFSVERPDGSNFTLKIRSTKLEDSAMYFCASSTDGTAGNTIYFGEGSWLTVV.

There are many counts of this clonotype. The chain couples TRBV12-3 or TRBV12-4 to TRBJ2-7; no clear D. V was clipped by 1 base and J by 12 bases, with 13 bases between them. CDR3 size: 12 residues. The CDR3 DNA reads as TGTGCCAGCAGTTTAGGCCGCCGGCAGCCGTACTTC. Translating gives CASSLGRRQPYF.

The rearrangement uses TRBV5-5 and TRBJ2-3; 9 nucleotides line up with TRBD1. The CDR3 spans 15 residues. Trimming took 4 bases from V and 1 from J; bases not matched to a gene: 4. Germline lookup yields CDR1 SGHKS and CDR2 YYEKEE (reference sequence). CDR3 nucleotides: TGTGCCAGCAGCATGCGGACAGGGGGCACAGATACGCAGTATTTT. Translated: CASSMRTGGTDTQYF.

This clonotype was picked up a small number of times. The chain joins TRBV10-3 to TRBJ1-5; TRBD1 might be the D (5 bases). This CDR3 has 15 residues. Germline V gene data show CDR1 as ENHRY and CDR2 as SYGVKD. The ends were cut back, 7 bases at V and 7 bases at J, with 20 bases in the middle. Here the CDR3 reads CAITPGGGTGQPQHF. The CDR3 nucleotides are TGTGCCATCACCCCCGGGGGGGGGACGGGACAGCCCCAGCATTTT.

This clonotype turned up a few times. The chain couples TRBV9 to TRBJ2-7, with 10 nucleotides matching TRBD2. Looked up from germline, CDR1 is SGDLS and CDR2 is YYNGEE. Trimming cost V 1 base and J 4 bases; bases outside gene matches: 5. The CDR3 consists of 15 residues. The CDR3 nucleotides are TGTGCCAGCAGCGTATCGGGTAGCGGGAGGTACGAGCAGTACTTC. It specifies CASSVSGSGRYEQYF.

About this clonotype itself: At one end the junction does not follow the germline gene, possibly because of a read error. The chain is built from TRBV7-3 and TRBJ1-1; the D gene is possibly TRBD1 (5 bases). The CDR3 has 14 amino acids. Germline V gene sequence: CDR1 SGHTA, CDR2 FQGTGA. The CDR3 spells CASGLGAMNTEAFF. DNA for the CDR3: TGTGCCAGCGGCTTAGGGGCGATGAACACTGAAGCTTTCTTT.

The chain joins TRBV19 to TRBJ1-1; 9 bases map to TRBD1. The CDR3 loop spans 15 amino acids. V lost 7 bases and J lost 0; bases outside the gene matches: 6. Germline V lookup: CDR1 LNHDA, CDR2 SQIVND (reference sequence). DNA for the CDR3: TGTGCCAGTAACCCTTGGACAGGGGTGAACACTGAAGCTTTCTTT. Protein: CASNPWTGVNTEAFF.

This clonotype has at least ten counts. The V gene is TRBV27, the J gene TRBJ2-7; TRBD2 might be the D (6 bases). In germline, CDR1 is MNHEY, CDR2 SMNVEV (reference sequence). Trimming took off 5 bases at V and 1 base at J, with 9 bases between the two ends. The CDR3 runs to 13 residues. The CDR3 sequence: CASSIAESYEQYF. The CDR3 DNA follows: TGTGCCAGCAGTATAGCGGAGTCCTACGAGCAGTACTTC.

The table lists this clonotype with many counts. Since a much larger clone is just one base distant, this may be a read error. The chain uses TRBV20-1 and TRBJ2-1, with 12 bases fitting TRBD2. The V gene's germline CDR1 is DFQATT and CDR2 SNEGSKA (reference sequence). The CDR3 loop spans 14 amino acids. This CDR3 reads CSASRTSGNNGQFF. DNA of the CDR3: TGCAGTGCTAGCCGGACTAGCGGGAACAATGGGCAGTTCTTC.

This clonotype was recorded at least ten times. This chain links TRBV5-1 with TRBJ1-1, with 11 bases identical to TRBD1. Germline values: CDR1 SGHRS, CDR2 YFSETQ. Germline trimming cut 6 bases from V and 3 bases from J; bases unmatched to any gene: 4. The length of the CDR3 is 14 residues. The CDR3 coding sequence is TGCGCCAGCAAGCGGACAGGGGGCGACACTGAAGCTTTCTTT. Translation: CASKRTGGDTEAFF.